This passage covers 29 T cell receptor beta chains from one sample sequenced in a study of T-cell memory formation after mild COVID-19. TCRdb ran MiXCR on the 5' RACE reads and lists one entry per CDR3 protein. The sample lists 250,000 to 350,000 distinct CDR3 sequences; 14% were seen once. Sequencing used PBMCs or a T cell subset sorted from them (not recorded which). These receptors were obtained from a man between 18 and 29 years old who had mild COVID-19 (a few samples of this study predate the infection). Cell type and time point are not known.

The chain combines TRBV19 with TRBJ1-1, with D possibly matching TRBD1 (6 bases). CDR3 length equals 19 residues. CDR1 and CDR2 (germline): LNHDA, SQIVND (reference sequence). The germline V and J ends were trimmed by 3 bases and 3 bases, with 26 bases remaining between them. CDR3 DNA sequence: TGTGCCAGTAGTATGCGTTTTTCAGGGACACCTCGGGGCTACACTGAAGCTTTCTTT. Encoded protein: CASSMRFSGTPRGYTEAFF.

V is TRBV4-3 and J is TRBJ2-3; a weak D match, TRBD2 (5 bases). The CDR3 covers 14 residues. Trimming shortened V by 2 bases and J by 6 bases, and 12 bases separated the two germline ends. Germline CDR1 LGHNA, CDR2 YSLEER. Here the CDR3 reads CASSQSYSADTQYF. DNA of the CDR3: TGCGCCAGCAGCCAATCTTATAGCGCGGATACGCAGTATTTT.

This clonotype was seen at least ten times. The chain carries TRBV20-1 and TRBJ2-4, with D perhaps matching TRBD1 or TRBD2 (5 bases each). V lost 6 bases and J lost 8, with 17 bases in between. The germline V gene has CDR1 DFQATT and CDR2 SNEGSKA (reference sequence). This CDR3 has 13 amino acids. This chain's CDR3 is CSAPGTPVDIQYF. The CDR3 DNA is TGCAGTGCGCCCGGGACCCCGGTGGACATTCAGTACTTC.

The V gene is TRBV5-1, the J gene TRBJ2-6; no clear D gene. Germline V gene sequence: CDR1 SGHRS, CDR2 YFSETQ. The CDR3 has 15 amino acids. Trimming left V 0 bases short and J 2 bases short, with 6 bases between. The CDR3 DNA sequence: TGCGCCAGCAGCTTGGCCCATGCTGGGGCCAACGTCCTGACTTTC. Amino acids: CASSLAHAGANVLTF. The entire variable domain, with the rest obtained from reference TRBV5-1 and TRBJ2-6, is as follows: KAGVTQTPRYLIKTRGQQVTLSCSPISGHRSVSWYQQTPGQGLQFLFEYFSETQRNKGNFPGRFSGRQFSNSRSEMNVSTLELGDSALYLCASSLAHAGANVLTFGAGSRLTVL.

This clonotype was observed a handful of times. This chain joins TRBV9 and TRBJ1-4; D call uncertain. Trimming removed 4 bases at V and 7 bases at J, with 11 bases between. Per germline, CDR1 SGDLS and CDR2 YYNGEE. The CDR3 contains 13 residues. For the CDR3, the DNA is TGTGCCAGCAGCCCCTCACGGGGTGAAAAACTGTTTTTT. Its protein product is CASSPSRGEKLFF.

This clonotype has just a few counts. V is TRBV7-2 and J is TRBJ1-6; TRBD1 is a possible D gene (5 bases). In germline, CDR1 is SGHTA, CDR2 FQGNSA. The CDR3 contains 16 residues. V lost 5 bases and J lost 0, with 11 bases in between. CDR3: CASSPRGVSYNSPLHF. The CDR3 DNA is TGTGCCAGCAGCCCGCGGGGGGTCTCCTATAATTCACCCCTCCACTTT.

The chain joins TRBV9 to TRBJ2-5; the D is unclear. Trimming cost V 4 bases and J 5 bases, with 18 bases left between them. CDR3 length equals 15 residues. Germline V gene data show CDR1 as SGDLS and CDR2 as YYNGEE. The CDR3, as DNA: TGTGCCAGCAGCCCGCGACCCGGTGGGATGGAGACCCAGTACTTC. Its translation is CASSPRPGGMETQYF.

This clonotype was observed a handful of times. The rearrangement uses TRBV24-1 and TRBJ2-3; the D gene could be TRBD1 or TRBD2 (5 bases each). V lost 0 bases to trimming and J lost 0 bases, with 9 bases between them. Per germline, CDR1 KGHDR and CDR2 SFDVKD. The CDR3 is 16 amino acids. The CDR3 nucleotides read TGTGCCACCAGTGATTTGTCGGGACCTAGCACAGATACGCAGTATTTT. Translating it yields CATSDLSGPSTDTQYF.

This clonotype was counted between two and nine times. J is TRBJ2-5 and V is TRBV2; D remains unclear. This CDR3 is 13 amino acids long. CDR1 SNHLY and CDR2 FYNNEI come from the germline V gene. Deletions cut 3 bases from V and 4 bases from J, with 9 bases between. The CDR3 loop is CASSDSELETQYF. In DNA, the CDR3 is TGTGCCAGCAGTGATTCCGAGTTAGAGACCCAGTACTTC.

This clonotype turned up a few times. V gene TRBV21-1 combines with J gene TRBJ2-7; TRBD1 is taken as the D call from the table, unchecked against the DNA. TRBV21-1 is designated a pseudogene. This CDR3 is 15 amino acids long. The chain's CDR3 is CASSTRQGGPCEQYF. CDR3 nucleotides: TGTGCCAGCAGCACCCGACAGGGGGGACCTTGCGAGCAGTACTTC.

A few counts support this clonotype. V is TRBV7-3 and J is TRBJ1-1; no definite D call. The germline V gene encodes CDR1 SGHTA and CDR2 FQGTGA. This CDR3 has 13 residues. V dropped 3 bases and J dropped 4 bases, with 9 bases sitting between them. The CDR3 bases are TGTGCCAGCAGCTTCATTGAGGCCACTGAAGCTTTCTTT. Its protein is CASSFIEATEAFF.

This clonotype is labeled as medium-sized (0.01 to 0.1%). The J gene is TRBJ1-1, the V gene TRBV2; TRBD1 aligns across 7 bases. This CDR3 is 14 amino acids long. CDR1 is SNHLY and CDR2 is FYNNEI in the germline V gene. Germline trimming cut 5 bases from V and 2 bases from J; bases unmatched to any gene: 5. CDR3 DNA sequence: TGTGCCAGCAGTCTCAGACAGGGAAACACTGAAGCTTTCTTT. Protein product: CASSLRQGNTEAFF.

This clonotype was recorded a few times. In nucleotides, the CDR3 is TGCAGCACATCGGGGGCGACGGAGACCCAGTACTTC. Its protein is CSTSGATETQYF. V gene TRBV29-1 combines with J gene TRBJ2-5; D is possibly TRBD1 or TRBD2 (6 bases each). CDR3 length: 12 amino acids. The germline V gene encodes CDR1 SQVTM and CDR2 ANQGSEA. V gave up 8 bases and J gave up 5 bases, with 15 bases separating them.

The chain has TRBV24-1 and TRBJ2-1; no clear D. Germline CDR1 reads KGHDR; CDR2 reads SFDVKD. The CDR3 runs 14 residues. Trimming removed 5 bases at V and 1 base at J, with 8 bases between. Here the CDR3 reads CATSAGSSYNEQFF. The DNA of the CDR3 is TGTGCCACCAGTGCCGGTAGTTCCTACAATGAGCAGTTCTTC.

This clonotype came up many times. The chain links TRBV7-2 to TRBJ2-2; 9 nucleotides line up with TRBD1. Trimming at V came to 5 bases and at J to 13 bases, leaving 11 bases not matched to a gene. Germline V gene data show CDR1 as SGHTA and CDR2 as FQGNSA. The CDR3 totals 14 residues. The CDR3 reads CASSPGPGQGRLFF. The CDR3 coding sequence is TGTGCCAGCAGCCCTGGACCGGGACAGGGAAGGCTGTTTTTT. The whole variable domain, filled in from reference TRBV7-2 and TRBJ2-2, reads GAGVSQSPSNKVTEKGKDVELRCDPISGHTALYWYRQSLGQGLEFLIYFQGNSAPDKSGLPSDRFSAERTGGSVSTLTIQRTQQEDSAVYLCASSPGPGQGRLFFGEGSRLTVL.

This clonotype was counted ten times or more. The chain links TRBV4-3 to TRBJ2-7; 7 bases map to TRBD1. J was trimmed by 3 bases and V by 1 base; bases with no gene match: 6. Germline CDR1 is LGHNA and CDR2 is YSLEER. The CDR3 loop spans 15 amino acids. The CDR3 DNA reads as TGCGCCAGCAGCCAAGGAGTGACAGGGCACTACGAGCAGTACTTC. It yields the protein CASSQGVTGHYEQYF.

At least ten counts were recorded for this clonotype. The genes are TRBV6-6 and TRBJ2-7, with 7 bases identical to TRBD1. The CDR3 sequence is 15 residues long. Germline trimming cut 2 bases from V and 0 bases from J; bases unmatched to any gene: 4. Germline V CDR1 and CDR2: MNHNY, SVGAGI (reference sequence). The CDR3 coding sequence is TGTGCCAGCAGTTACCGAGGGGACAGCTCCTACGAGCAGTACGTC. It yields the protein CASSYRGDSSYEQYV.

The V and J genes are TRBV5-1 and TRBJ1-2; D gene ambiguous. Trimming left V 0 bases short and J 0 bases short, with 6 bases between. The CDR3 covers 14 residues. Germline loops: CDR1 SGHRS, CDR2 YFSETQ. The CDR3 DNA is TGCGCCAGCAGCTTGGAATCCCCTAACTATGGCTACACCTTC. Translation gives CASSLESPNYGYTF.

The gene calls are TRBV15 and TRBJ2-1, with D possibly being TRBD2 (5 bases). Trimming removed 1 base at V and 6 bases at J, with 7 bases between. Germline CDR1 reads LNHNV; CDR2 reads YYDKDF (reference sequence). CDR3 length equals 13 residues. In DNA, the CDR3 is TGTGCCACCAGCAGAGCCGGACTCAATGAGCAGTTCTTC. It yields the protein CATSRAGLNEQFF.

This clonotype was recorded a few times. The chain uses TRBV6-2 or TRBV6-3 and TRBJ1-2, with D unclear. The CDR3 covers 15 residues. V was pared by 5 bases and J by 2 bases, with 15 bases between. Germline assignment: CDR1 MNHEY and CDR2 SVGEGT. For the CDR3, the DNA is TGTGCCAGCAGTAATTCGGGATTCTCGAACTATGGCTACACCTTC. Translation gives CASSNSGFSNYGYTF.

The V and J genes are TRBV28 and TRBJ2-7; D is undetermined. The V gene lost 5 bases and the J gene lost 2 bases, with 16 bases spanning the gap. The CDR3 length is 15 residues. Germline CDR1 MDHEN, CDR2 SYDVKM. This CDR3 reads CASSESGPEAYEQYF. The CDR3 DNA follows: TGTGCCAGCAGTGAATCCGGGCCCGAAGCCTACGAGCAGTACTTC. The full variable domain, completed using reference TRBV28 and TRBJ2-7, is DVKVTQSSRYLVKRTGEKVFLECVQDMDHENMFWYRQDPGLGLRLIYFSYDVKMKEKGDIPEGYSVSREKKERFSLILESASTNQTSMYLCASSESGPEAYEQYFGPGTRLTVT.

The rearrangement joins TRBV18 to TRBJ2-3, with 8 bases aligning to TRBD2. Losses at the gene ends were 5 bases for V and 2 bases for J; bases not matched to a gene: 9. Germline loops: CDR1 KGHSH, CDR2 LQKENI. The CDR3 is made up of 16 amino acids. The DNA of the CDR3 is TGTGCCAGCTCAATCGGCCCTAGCGGGTACACAGATACGCAGTATTTT. It is translated as CASSIGPSGYTDTQYF.

This clonotype was detected only a few times. The chain carries TRBV5-1 and TRBJ2-7; D ambiguous. V lost 2 bases to trimming and J lost 4 bases, with 16 bases between them. The germline V gene has CDR1 SGHRS and CDR2 YFSETQ. This CDR3 contains 15 residues. CDR3 bases: TGCGCCAGCAGCTTAATGTCGGAAGGGCCTTACGAGCAGTACTTC. Protein sequence: CASSLMSEGPYEQYF.

V and J are TRBV5-6 and TRBJ2-5, with D uncertain. Germline CDR1 SGHDT, CDR2 YYEEEE. The germline V and J ends were trimmed by 4 bases and 0 bases, with 7 bases remaining between them. This CDR3 contains 13 residues. CDR3 protein: CASSEPYQETQYF. The CDR3, as DNA: TGTGCCAGCAGCGAACCGTACCAAGAGACCCAGTACTTC.

This clonotype showed up many times. This chain's CDR3 is CASSLVQGTGEQFF. The CDR3 DNA reads TGCGCCAGCAGCTTGGTGCAGGGTACGGGTGAGCAGTTCTTC. The gene calls are TRBV5-1 and TRBJ2-1, with D perhaps TRBD1 (5 bases). Trimming pared 0 bases from V and 9 bases from J, leaving 13 bases between. Per germline, CDR1 SGHRS and CDR2 YFSETQ. CDR3 length: 14 residues.

A few counts support this clonotype. The chain couples TRBV4-1 to TRBJ2-7, with D possibly being TRBD2 (5 bases). The CDR3 has 15 residues. V shed 4 bases and J shed 1 base, with 14 bases lying between them. CDR1 and CDR2 (germline): MGHRA, YSYEKL. The CDR3 DNA reads TGCGCCAGCAGCCGGGGAAGCGGACCATCCTACGAGCAGTACTTC. This translates into CASSRGSGPSYEQYF.

The rearrangement joins TRBV25-1 to TRBJ2-3; D is tentatively TRBD1 or TRBD2 (5 bases each). The CDR3 has 15 amino acids. CDR1 MGHDK and CDR2 SYGVNS come from the germline V gene. Deletions cut 1 base from V and 4 bases from J, with 12 bases between. The CDR3 loop reads CASSEWGNSADTQYF. The DNA of the CDR3 is TGTGCCAGCAGTGAATGGGGGAATTCAGCAGATACGCAGTATTTT.

The chain couples TRBV29-1 to TRBJ2-6, with unresolved D. Germline V gene lookup returns CDR1 SQVTM and CDR2 ANQGSEA. CDR3 size: 13 residues. With 3 bases removed from V and 4 bases from J, the gap between germline ends came to 7 bases. The CDR3 DNA sequence: TGCAGCGTTGACGAAGCCGGGGCCAACGTCCTGACTTTC. This encodes CSVDEAGANVLTF.

The chain has TRBV4-2 and TRBJ2-3, with D perhaps matching TRBD2 (7 bases). The V gene's germline CDR1 is LGHNA and CDR2 YNFKEQ. CDR3 length equals 16 residues. The V end was cut by 4 bases, the J end by 5 bases, with 19 bases between. The CDR3 coding sequence is TGTGCCAGCAGCCGGAGGGGGGGGGGGAAAGGAGATACGCAGTATTTT. Translated, it gives CASSRRGGGKGDTQYF.